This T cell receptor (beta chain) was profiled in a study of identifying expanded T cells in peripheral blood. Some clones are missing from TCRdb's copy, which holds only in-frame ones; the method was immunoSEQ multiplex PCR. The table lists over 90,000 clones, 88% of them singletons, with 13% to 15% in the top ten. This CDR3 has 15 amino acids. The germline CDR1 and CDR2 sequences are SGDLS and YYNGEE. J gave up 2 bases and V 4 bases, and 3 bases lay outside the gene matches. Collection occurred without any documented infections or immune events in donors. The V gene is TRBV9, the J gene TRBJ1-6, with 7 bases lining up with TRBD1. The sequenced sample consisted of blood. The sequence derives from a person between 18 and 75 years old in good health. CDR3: CASSSDRAYNSPLHF. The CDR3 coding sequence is TGTGCCAGCAGCTCTGACAGGGCCTATAATTCACCCCTCCACTTT.